The 32 T cell receptor beta chains listed next were all sequenced from one sample in a study of blood T cell repertoires in COVID-19. The protocol was immunoSEQ multiplex PCR, while the TCRdb copy is restricted to in-frame clones and leaves out a portion. The sample lists under 30,000 clones, 89% occurring once. The sample was peripheral blood. These receptors originate from a human donor in a cohort sampled during active COVID-19.

In the case of this clone: One junction end disagrees with the germline gene, perhaps due to a read error. The rearrangement uses TRBV6-1 and TRBJ2-7, with D tentatively TRBD2 (5 bases). The CDR3 runs 16 residues. Germline CDR1 MNHNS, CDR2 SASEGT. The CDR3 loop is CASSEELLGSSYEQYF. CDR3 nucleotide sequence: TGTGCCAGCAGCGAAGAACTTCTGGGGAGCTCCTACGAGCAGTACTTC.

V is TRBV5-4 and J is TRBJ1-6; 7 bases are shared with TRBD1. This CDR3 contains 15 residues. CDR1 is SGHNT and CDR2 is YYREEE in the germline V gene (reference sequence). Trimming removed 4 bases from V and 6 bases from J; junction bases left unmatched: 7. This CDR3 reads CASSAGTVSNSPLHF. The CDR3 DNA follows: TGTGCCAGCAGCGCCGGGACAGTCAGTAATTCACCCCTCCACTTT.

This clone was counted only a few times. The chain uses TRBV19 and TRBJ1-2, with 7 bases that match TRBD1. The germline V gene has CDR1 LNHDA and CDR2 SQIVND (reference sequence). Trimming took 9 bases from V and 4 from J; bases not matched to a gene: 11. The CDR3 is made up of 14 amino acids. The CDR3 here is CASKDYGTAYGYTF. CDR3 nucleotides: TGTGCCAGCAAAGACTACGGGACAGCCTATGGCTACACCTTC.

The genes are TRBV3-1 (or the pseudogene TRBV3-2) and TRBJ2-5, with 7 bases aligning to TRBD2. Germline CDR1 and CDR2: LGHDT and YNNKEL (reference sequence). The length of the CDR3 is 15 residues. V was pared by 4 bases and J by 0 bases, with 5 bases of the junction left unmatched. The CDR3 spells CASSPLREYQETQYF. CDR3 bases: TGTGCCAGCAGCCCGTTGCGGGAGTACCAAGAGACCCAGTACTTC.

The V call is TRBV6-5, the J call TRBJ1-3; 8 bases fit TRBD1. Germline CDR1 reads MNHEY; CDR2 reads SVGAGI. J gave up 8 bases and V 0 bases, and 6 bases lay outside the gene matches. The CDR3 covers 15 residues. The CDR3, as DNA: TGTGCCAGCAGTTACTCGATGTACAGGGGGGACACCATATATTTT. The encoded protein is CASSYSMYRGDTIYF.

The chain links TRBV11-2 to TRBJ2-3; TRBD2 might be the D (7 bases). The CDR3 has 17 residues. Germline V lookup: CDR1 SGHAT, CDR2 FQNNGV. V was trimmed by 3 bases and J by 6 bases, leaving 22 bases between them. In DNA form, the CDR3 reads TGTGCCAGCAGCTTGAGGGTAGGGGGAGGGAACGTGGATACGCAGTATTTT. Translation: CASSLRVGGGNVDTQYF.

V usage is TRBV29-1 and J usage is TRBJ2-3, with 14 bases aligning to TRBD2. The junction had 1 base not matched to a gene; V was cut back by 3 bases and J by 2 bases. This CDR3 region has 15 residues. Germline V gene lookup returns CDR1 SQVTM and CDR2 ANQGSEA. CDR3 nucleotide sequence: TGCAGCGTTGAGGGACTAGCGGGGGACACAGATACGCAGTATTTT. This encodes CSVEGLAGDTDTQYF.

The V gene is TRBV24-1, the J gene TRBJ2-1; 11 bases are shared with TRBD2. The CDR3 sequence is 15 residues long. Losses at the gene ends were 3 bases for V and 9 bases for J; bases not matched to a gene: 6. The germline V gene has CDR1 KGHDR and CDR2 SFDVKD. CDR3 DNA sequence: TGTGCCACCAGTGATCTAGCGGGAGGATGGGGTGAGCAGTTCTTC. Amino acids: CATSDLAGGWGEQFF.

The rearrangement uses TRBV24-1 and TRBJ2-1; 8 bases line up with TRBD2. With V trimmed by 5 bases and J by 0 bases, 5 bases remained unmatched. Germline V CDR1 and CDR2: KGHDR, SFDVKD. CDR3 length equals 16 residues. The CDR3 protein is CATSGVAGSSYNEQFF. CDR3 DNA sequence: TGTGCCACCAGTGGGGTAGCGGGGAGCTCCTACAATGAGCAGTTCTTC.

The chain recombines TRBV3-1 (or the pseudogene TRBV3-2) with TRBJ2-7, with D perhaps matching TRBD1 (5 bases). V lost 0 bases and J lost 0, with 15 bases in between. This CDR3 has 17 amino acids. In germline, CDR1 is LGHDT, CDR2 YNNKEL (reference sequence). In nucleotides, the CDR3 is TGTGCCAGCAGCCAAGATTATGCAGGGCACAGCTCCTACGAGCAGTACTTC. Its translation is CASSQDYAGHSSYEQYF.

The rearrangement joins TRBV5-4 to TRBJ2-2; a possible D gene is TRBD2 (6 bases). CDR1 is SGHNT and CDR2 is YYREEE in the germline V gene (reference sequence). This CDR3 has 15 amino acids. Deletions cut 4 bases from V and 3 bases from J, with 13 bases between. CDR3 in amino acids: CASSRDWGYTGELFF. CDR3 coding DNA: TGTGCCAGCAGCCGGGACTGGGGTTACACCGGGGAGCTGTTTTTT.

The chain uses TRBV7-9 and TRBJ1-4, with TRBD1 matching 10 bases. The CDR3 runs to 16 residues. CDR1 is SEHNR, CDR2 FQNEAQ, per germline (reference sequence). V dropped 6 bases and J dropped 2; count of bases not matched to a gene: 6. As DNA, the CDR3 is TGTGCCAGCAGTCCCGGGACAGGGGTTACTAATGAAAAACTGTTTTTT. Protein product: CASSPGTGVTNEKLFF.

V gene TRBV7-2 combines with J gene TRBJ2-6; 9 positions agree with TRBD1. This CDR3 has 18 amino acids. The junction had 8 bases not matched to a gene; V was cut back by 3 bases and J by 2 bases. Germline V gene sequence: CDR1 SGHTA, CDR2 FQGNSA. DNA for the CDR3: TGTGCCAGCAGCTTCACGGGACAGGGTTTAACTGGGGCCAACGTCCTGACTTTC. This codes for CASSFTGQGLTGANVLTF.

J is TRBJ2-5 and V is TRBV19; 7 nucleotides align to TRBD1. CDR3 length: 14 amino acids. V lost 6 bases to trimming and J lost 1 base; unmatched junction nucleotides: 5. Germline V gene lookup returns CDR1 LNHDA and CDR2 SQIVND (reference sequence). The CDR3 coding sequence is TGTGCCAGTAGCCCAAGACAGGGCCAAGAGACCCAGTACTTC. The encoded protein is CASSPRQGQETQYF. Complete variable domain (other parts from reference TRBV19 and TRBJ2-5): DGGITQSPKYLFRKEGQNVTLSCEQNLNHDAMYWYRQDPGQGLRLIYYSQIVNDFQKGDIAEGYSVSREKKESFPLTVTSAQKNPTAFYLCASSPRQGQETQYFGPGTRLLVL.

The chain carries TRBV4-3 and TRBJ1-2; D gene ambiguous. Trimming cost V 3 bases and J 4 bases, with 15 bases left between them. CDR3 length: 15 amino acids. Germline V gene sequence: CDR1 LGHNA, CDR2 YSLEER. CDR3 in amino acids: CASSQVREMGYGYTF. The CDR3 DNA reads TGCGCCAGCAGCCAGGTCCGGGAGATGGGCTATGGCTACACCTTC.

The sample holds one count of this clone. V is TRBV19 and J is TRBJ1-1; no reliable D call. Germline lookup yields CDR1 LNHDA and CDR2 SQIVND (reference sequence). The CDR3 is 14 amino acids. Trimming removed 7 bases from V and 0 bases from J, with 12 bases in between. This CDR3 is CASTHPTLNTEAFF. CDR3 nucleotide sequence: TGTGCCAGTACCCACCCGACATTGAACACTGAAGCTTTCTTT.

V is TRBV25-1 and J is TRBJ1-6; D gene uncertain. Germline V lookup: CDR1 MGHDK, CDR2 SYGVNS. This CDR3 is 15 amino acids long. Trimming shortened V by 2 bases and J by 6 bases, and 11 bases separated the two germline ends. The CDR3 sequence: CASSEAGRSNSPLHF. The CDR3 nucleotides read TGTGCCAGCAGTGAAGCCGGTCGGTCTAATTCACCCCTCCACTTT.

CDR3 sequence reads: CASSQLDRGGGGQYF. In DNA form, the CDR3 reads TGTGCCAGCAGCCAACTAGACAGGGGAGGAGGTGGGCAGTACTTC. The chain links TRBV3-1 (or the pseudogene TRBV3-2) to TRBJ2-7, with 8 nucleotides matching TRBD1. The CDR3 covers 15 residues. Trimming at V came to 2 bases and at J to 9 bases, leaving 12 bases not matched to a gene. Germline CDR1 is LGHDT and CDR2 is YNNKEL (reference sequence).

This clone was seen only once. V usage is TRBV6-1 and J usage is TRBJ1-1; 7 bases fit TRBD1. The CDR3 consists of 15 residues. CDR1 and CDR2 (germline): MNHNS, SASEGT. After removal of 1 base from V and 5 bases from J, the junction contained 7 bases not matched to a gene. CDR3: CASSEGGGGWTEAFF. In DNA, the CDR3 is TGTGCCAGCAGTGAAGGAGGAGGGGGCTGGACTGAAGCTTTCTTT.

This chain links TRBV29-1 with TRBJ1-5, with 10 bases fitting TRBD1. J was trimmed by 4 bases and V by 4 bases; bases with no gene match: 1. Germline CDR1 reads SQVTM; CDR2 reads ANQGSEA. The CDR3 is 13 amino acids. This CDR3 is CSVGGQGNQPQHF. The DNA of the CDR3 is TGCAGCGTTGGGGGACAGGGGAATCAGCCCCAGCATTTT. Full variable domain (remainder filled in from reference TRBV29-1 and TRBJ1-5): SAVISQKPSRDICQRGTSLTIQCQVDSQVTMMFWYRQQPGQSLTLIATANQGSEATYESGFVIDKFPISRPNLTFSTLTVSNMSPEDSSIYLCSVGGQGNQPQHFGDGTRLSIL.

The chain uses TRBV9 and TRBJ2-3, with TRBD1 as a possible D gene (5 bases). CDR3 length: 14 residues. Trimming shortened V by 4 bases and J by 2 bases, and 11 bases separated the two germline ends. CDR1 is SGDLS, CDR2 YYNGEE, per germline. In nucleotides, the CDR3 is TGTGCCAGCAGCCCCGGACAAGCCACAGATACGCAGTATTTT. Its protein product is CASSPGQATDTQYF.

The chain recombines TRBV6-1 with TRBJ1-6; 8 bases line up with TRBD1. V trimming: 4 bases; J trimming: 8 bases; junction bases outside the gene matches: 10. This CDR3 comprises 16 residues. Per the germline V gene, CDR1 is MNHNS and CDR2 is SASEGT. CDR3 protein: CASSVTGTGNYSPLHF. The CDR3 nucleotides are TGTGCCAGCAGTGTTACCGGGACAGGCAATTATTCACCCCTCCACTTT.

The chain has TRBV5-1 and TRBJ2-1; D is perhaps TRBD2 (5 bases). The CDR3 spans 15 residues. With 1 base removed from V and 0 bases from J, the gap between germline ends came to 8 bases. CDR1 is SGHRS, CDR2 YFSETQ, per germline. The CDR3 protein is CASSLSGLSYNEQFF. The CDR3 DNA follows: TGCGCCAGCAGCTTGTCAGGACTCTCCTACAATGAGCAGTTCTTC.

This clone was recorded only once. V and J are TRBV9 and TRBJ2-3, with TRBD2 identical over 8 bases. V gave up 0 bases and J gave up 0 bases; unmatched junction bases: 6. CDR1 and CDR2 (germline): SGDLS, YYNGEE. The CDR3 runs 17 residues. CDR3 amino acids: CASSVGGPSGSTDTQYF. CDR3 DNA sequence: TGTGCCAGCAGCGTAGGTGGCCCTAGCGGGAGCACAGATACGCAGTATTTT.

The chain employs TRBV10-3 and TRBJ1-1, with a tentative D call TRBD1 (5 bases). Germline V gene sequence: CDR1 ENHRY, CDR2 SYGVKD. This CDR3 has 15 amino acids. V lost 2 bases, J lost 2 bases, and 12 bases lay in between. This CDR3 is CAISERTTFNTEAFF. As DNA, the CDR3 is TGTGCCATCAGTGAGAGGACAACCTTCAACACTGAAGCTTTCTTT.

The chain carries TRBV27 and TRBJ2-3, with 10 bases fitting TRBD2. V was pared by 5 bases and J by 1 base, with 12 bases of the junction left unmatched. The CDR3 is made up of 18 amino acids. CDR1 and CDR2 from the germline V gene are MNHEY and SMNVEV (reference sequence). The CDR3 nucleotides are TGTGCCAGCAGTCCCCGTCTACTAGCGGGGATGGGCACAGATACGCAGTATTTT. Amino acid sequence: CASSPRLLAGMGTDTQYF.

This clone was detected only once. The genes are TRBV18 and TRBJ2-3; 7 positions match TRBD2. The V and J ends lost 4 bases and 2 bases, in that order; junction bases with no gene match: 6. CDR1 KGHSH and CDR2 LQKENI come from the germline V gene. This CDR3 has 15 residues. The CDR3 loop reads CASSHPLAATDTQYF. In DNA form, the CDR3 reads TGTGCCAGCTCACACCCCCTAGCGGCCACAGATACGCAGTATTTT.

V usage is TRBV4-2 and J usage is TRBJ1-2; no clear D. Trimming stripped 0 bases from V and 7 bases from J, with 18 bases between. The germline V gene has CDR1 LGHNA and CDR2 YNFKEQ. The CDR3 spans 16 residues. The CDR3 spells CASSQDSWRVGFGYTF. CDR3 DNA: TGTGCCAGCAGCCAAGATAGTTGGCGGGTCGGGTTTGGCTACACCTTC.

The chain carries TRBV7-3 and TRBJ2-1; TRBD2 matches 12 bases. CDR3 size: 15 residues. Trimming at V came to 3 bases and at J to 10 bases, leaving 7 bases not matched to a gene. CDR1 and CDR2 (germline): SGHTA, FQGTGA. This CDR3 is CASSFLAGGTGEQFF. CDR3 coding DNA: TGTGCCAGCAGCTTTCTAGCGGGAGGGACGGGGGAGCAGTTCTTC.

The chain uses TRBV5-1 and TRBJ1-4, with TRBD1 identical over 11 bases. The V segment lost 4 bases and the J segment 6 bases; nucleotides outside the gene matches: 5. Germline CDR1 and CDR2: SGHRS and YFSETQ. The CDR3 is 15 residues long. The CDR3 DNA reads TGCGCCAGCAGCAAACCGGGACAGGGGGATGAAAAACTGTTTTTT. Its translation is CASSKPGQGDEKLFF.

This clone was picked up one time. The chain combines TRBV6-5 with TRBJ1-4; the D is unclear. Germline V gene sequence: CDR1 MNHEY, CDR2 SVGAGI. The CDR3 runs 13 residues. V lost 6 bases, J lost 5 bases, and 10 bases lay in between. CDR3 region: CASRSRENEKLFF. DNA of the CDR3: TGTGCCAGCAGATCAAGGGAGAATGAAAAACTGTTTTTT.

The rearrangement joins TRBV4-1 to TRBJ1-1; no reliable D call. This CDR3 region has 13 residues. The germline V gene has CDR1 MGHRA and CDR2 YSYEKL. Trimming removed 1 base from V and 4 bases from J, with 7 bases in between. CDR3 in DNA: TGCGCCAGCAGCCAAGGTCCCGGCACTGAAGCTTTCTTT. Translated: CASSQGPGTEAFF.